Following are 5 T cell receptor beta chains from one sample sequenced in a study of OX40 agonist ivuxolimab in advanced cancers. Only in-frame clones appear in the TCRdb table, and some are missing; sequencing was by immunoSEQ multiplex PCR. The repertoire holds fewer than 40,000 clones, with around 81% as singletons. The sequenced sample was CD4+ or CD8+ T cells sorted from blood, obtained in a trial of the OX40 agonist ivuxolimab. The receptors shown here come from an adult with an advanced solid tumor such as melanoma, head and neck, liver or kidney cancer.

V and J are TRBV7-9 and TRBJ1-4; D gene uncertain. There are 15 residues in the CDR3. Germline V gene sequence: CDR1 SEHNR, CDR2 FQNEAQ (reference sequence). V was cut by 1 base and J by 0 bases, with 6 bases left in between. CDR3 sequence (DNA): TGTGCCAGCAGCTTAGGACGGTCAACTAATGAAAAACTGTTTTTT. This gives the protein CASSLGRSTNEKLFF.

The chain uses TRBV6-5 and TRBJ2-7; D unclear. This CDR3 contains 13 residues. Deletions cut 2 bases from V and 3 bases from J, with 8 bases between. CDR1 MNHEY and CDR2 SVGAGI come from the germline V gene. DNA of the CDR3: TGTGCCAGCAGTTACACCCGCGGCTACGAGCAGTACTTC. Protein: CASSYTRGYEQYF.

The J gene is TRBJ2-1, the V gene TRBV10-3; 9 bases map to TRBD2. Germline V gene data show CDR1 as ENHRY and CDR2 as SYGVKD. The ends lost 2 bases at V and 9 bases at J; junction bases unmatched: 8. The CDR3 is made up of 15 amino acids. The CDR3 DNA reads TGTGCCATCAGTGAGATTAGCGGGAGTTTAGGTGAGCAGTTCTTC. It encodes CAISEISGSLGEQFF.

The genes are TRBV6-6 and TRBJ2-7; D ambiguous. The germline V gene encodes CDR1 MNHNY and CDR2 SVGAGI (reference sequence). V lost 4 bases and J 5 bases, leaving 18 bases between the germline ends. The CDR3 is made up of 15 amino acids. The CDR3 nucleotides read TGTGCCAGCAGTTCAAATCATTGGTTGAAGGACGAGCAGTACTTC. Residues: CASSSNHWLKDEQYF.

V is TRBV6-1 and J is TRBJ1-2; TRBD1 might be the D (5 bases). Trimming pared 3 bases from V and 8 bases from J, leaving 19 bases between. Germline values: CDR1 MNHNS, CDR2 SASEGT. The CDR3 has 15 amino acids. The CDR3 DNA reads TGTGCCAGCAGTGATTTCTCCGGGGCCCCTGGAGGCTACACCTTC. Protein product: CASSDFSGAPGGYTF.